These 23 T cell receptor beta chains came from one sample sequenced in a study of early T cells in non-severe SARS-CoV-2 infection (dated by TCRdb to about 2021). The library was produced with 5' RACE. Sequencer: NextSeq 500. Through fastp at Q25 and MiXCR, TCRdb rebuilt clones from the public reads, retaining in-frame beta chains. Every distinct CDR3 protein forms one entry, paired with its most common genes and DNA. This sample is represented by some 80,000 distinct CDR3 sequences; roughly an eighth of them were singletons. The ten largest clones represent 1.4% of the sample. The specimen was whole blood. Receptors originate from an adult who was a healthcare worker with PCR-confirmed SARS-CoV-2 infection or an uninfected control (not recorded which).

The V call is TRBV6-1, the J call TRBJ2-7, with D hard to call. V lost 6 bases and J 0 bases, leaving 12 bases between the germline ends. Germline CDR1 MNHNS, CDR2 SASEGT. CDR3 length equals 14 residues. The CDR3 coding sequence is TGTGCCAGCAGCCAAGAGCCCAGCTCCTACGAGCAGTACTTC. Amino acid sequence: CASSQEPSSYEQYF.

This clonotype was picked up many times. Mismatch with germline at one junction end may stem from a read error. The chain is built from TRBV7-7 and TRBJ2-1, with TRBD2 matching 7 bases. The germline CDR1 and CDR2 sequences are SSHAT and FNYEAQ (reference sequence). The CDR3 totals 14 residues. The CDR3 DNA reads as TGTGCTAGCAGCTTAGGGACTACCTCGATGGAGCAGTTCTTC. It is translated as CASSLGTTSMEQFF.

This clonotype was picked up many times. This chain uses TRBV4-1 with TRBJ1-1; D is unclear. V lost 1 base and J lost 3, with 6 bases in between. The V gene's germline CDR1 is MGHRA and CDR2 YSYEKL. This CDR3 is 13 amino acids long. CDR3 region: CASSQVRDTEAFF. As DNA, the CDR3 is TGCGCCAGCAGCCAAGTAAGGGACACTGAAGCTTTCTTT.

This clonotype was detected only a few times. The V gene is TRBV5-1, the J gene TRBJ2-1, with D possibly being TRBD1 or TRBD2 (6 bases each). From germline, CDR1 is SGHRS and CDR2 YFSETQ. The CDR3 runs 15 residues. The V gene lost 1 base and the J gene lost 7 bases, with 15 bases spanning the gap. The CDR3 is CASSLPGGKANEQFF. As DNA, the CDR3 is TGCGCCAGCAGCTTGCCCGGGGGCAAGGCGAATGAGCAGTTCTTC.

The sample holds many counts of this clonotype. J is TRBJ2-7 and V is TRBV20-1; 10 bases line up with TRBD1. V gave up 5 bases and J gave up 2 bases; unmatched junction bases: 0. Per germline, CDR1 DFQATT and CDR2 SNEGSKA (reference sequence). CDR3 length: 12 amino acids. The DNA for the CDR3 is TGCAGTGCTGACAGGGGGCCCTACGAGCAGTACTTC. Amino acid sequence: CSADRGPYEQYF.

This clonotype was picked up many times. CDR3 residues: CASSPAGELFF. CDR3 sequence (DNA): TGTGCCAGCAGCCCGGCCGGGGAGCTGTTTTTT. The chain combines TRBV12-3 or TRBV12-4 with TRBJ2-2; no definite D call. Deletions cut 6 bases from V and 6 bases from J, with 5 bases between. The length of the CDR3 is 11 residues.

V and J are TRBV15 and TRBJ2-2; the D gene is possibly TRBD1 (6 bases). Trimming pared 0 bases from V and 4 bases from J, leaving 9 bases between. This CDR3 comprises 15 residues. CDR1 and CDR2 (germline): LNHNV, YYDKDF (reference sequence). CDR3 amino acids: CATSREGAGTGELFF. CDR3 DNA: TGTGCCACCAGCAGAGAGGGGGCTGGCACCGGGGAGCTGTTTTTT.

V and J are TRBV12-3 or TRBV12-4 and TRBJ1-5, with 8 bases fitting TRBD1. V lost 6 bases, J lost 4 bases, and 8 bases stayed unmatched. The CDR3 contains 15 residues. This CDR3 is CASRKTGATNQPQHF. The CDR3 DNA follows: TGTGCCAGCAGGAAGACAGGGGCCACAAATCAGCCCCAGCATTTT.

This chain links TRBV3-1 with TRBJ2-7; maybe TRBD2 (5 bases). The V end was cut by 2 bases, the J end by 4 bases, with 9 bases between. The CDR3 loop spans 13 amino acids. Germline V gene data show CDR1 as LGHDT and CDR2 as YNNKEL (reference sequence). The CDR3 sequence: CASSQFEGYEQYF. The CDR3 coding sequence is TGTGCCAGCAGCCAATTTGAGGGTTACGAGCAGTACTTC.

This clonotype was counted at least ten times. The chain recombines TRBV7-6 with TRBJ2-1, with D maybe TRBD2 (6 bases). The CDR3 length is 18 residues. V lost 5 bases and J lost 0, with 20 bases in between. Germline lookup yields CDR1 SGHVS and CDR2 FNYEAQ. CDR3 in amino acids: CASSPSRVPGDSYNEQFF. CDR3 DNA: TGTGCCAGCAGCCCTAGCAGAGTGCCGGGGGACTCCTACAATGAGCAGTTCTTC. Complete variable domain (other parts from reference TRBV7-6 and TRBJ2-1): GAGVSQSPRYKVTKRGQDVALRCDPISGHVSLYWYRQALGQGPEFLTYFNYEAQQDKSGLPNDRFSAERPEGSISTLTIQRTEQRDSAMYRCASSPSRVPGDSYNEQFFGPGTRLTVL.

In its sample, this clonotype was seen many times. The chain joins TRBV11-2 to TRBJ2-7, with 8 positions matching TRBD2. The CDR3 spans 15 residues. V gave up 5 bases and J gave up 1 base; unmatched junction bases: 7. In germline, CDR1 is SGHAT, CDR2 FQNNGV. The CDR3 spells CASSHGLARSYEQYF. The DNA of the CDR3 is TGTGCCAGCAGCCACGGACTAGCTCGTTCCTACGAGCAGTACTTC.

This clonotype was detected many times. V and J are TRBV11-2 and TRBJ2-2; TRBD1 is a possible D gene (6 bases). Germline-derived CDR1 and CDR2 are SGHAT and FQNNGV. The germline V and J ends were trimmed by 5 bases and 0 bases, with 13 bases remaining between them. The CDR3 loop spans 16 amino acids. The CDR3 protein is CASSLAGTTNTGELFF. Here the CDR3 DNA reads TGTGCCAGCAGCCTGGCCGGGACAACGAACACCGGGGAGCTGTTTTTT. The variable domain in full, with the rest retrieved from reference TRBV11-2 and TRBJ2-2, is EAGVAQSPRYKIIEKRQSVAFWCNPISGHATLYWYQQILGQGPKLLIQFQNNGVVDDSQLPKDRFSAERLKGVDSTLKIQPAKLEDSAVYLCASSLAGTTNTGELFFGEGSRLTVL.

This clonotype appeared many times. The rearrangement uses TRBV20-1 and TRBJ2-2; the match to TRBD2 covers 14 bases. Germline loops: CDR1 DFQATT, CDR2 SNEGSKA (reference sequence). The CDR3 spans 16 residues. V gave up 2 bases and J gave up 6 bases; unmatched junction bases: 5. As DNA, the CDR3 is TGCAGTGCTAGACCGGGACTAGCGGGGGATGCCGGGGAGCTGTTTTTT. Encoded protein: CSARPGLAGDAGELFF.

This chain uses TRBV19 with TRBJ2-2, with D perhaps matching TRBD1 (6 bases). Germline CDR1 reads LNHDA; CDR2 reads SQIVND (reference sequence). The V end lost 6 bases, the J end lost 7 bases, and 12 bases lay between the germline ends. The CDR3 extends over 13 amino acids. CDR3 DNA sequence: TGTGCCAGTAGGCTACAGGGTGGCGGGGAGCTGTTTTTT. Protein: CASRLQGGGELFF.

This clonotype was counted only a few times. The chain couples TRBV6-2 or TRBV6-3 to TRBJ1-1; no firm D call. Germline CDR1 reads MNHEY; CDR2 reads SVGEGT. The CDR3 is 14 amino acids. Trimming took 6 bases from V and 1 from J, leaving 12 bases between them. The CDR3 coding sequence is TGTGCCAGCAGACGTCAACCAACGAACACTGAAGCTTTCTTT. Its translation is CASRRQPTNTEAFF.

This clonotype has ten or more counts. V gene TRBV6-2 or TRBV6-3 combines with J gene TRBJ2-5; D is undetermined. The CDR3 runs 11 residues. The V end lost 2 bases, the J end lost 4 bases, and 2 bases lay between the germline ends. Germline V gene sequence: CDR1 MNHEY, CDR2 SVGEGT. The CDR3 nucleotides are TGTGCCAGCAGTTACGGAGAGACCCAGTACTTC. It codes for CASSYGETQYF.

This clonotype showed up many times. The CDR3 reads CASSLKVRSSYNEQFF. In nucleotides, the CDR3 is TGTGCCAGCAGCTTAAAGGTCAGGAGCTCCTACAATGAGCAGTTCTTC. J is TRBJ2-1 and V is TRBV7-9, with D uncertain. Trimming stripped 2 bases from V and 0 bases from J, with 11 bases between. The CDR3 spans 16 residues. CDR1 is SEHNR, CDR2 FQNEAQ, per germline (reference sequence). Using reference TRBV7-9 and TRBJ2-1 for the parts outside the CDR3, the full variable domain is DTGVSQNPRHKITKRGQNVTFRCDPISEHNRLYWYRQTLGQGPEFLTYFQNEAQLEKSRLLSDRFSAERPKGSFSTLEIQRTEQGDSAMYLCASSLKVRSSYNEQFFGPGTRLTVL.

This clonotype was found a few times. As DNA, the CDR3 is TGCAGCGAAGTAGAGGGGATAGGGACTGAAGCTTTCTTT. Translated, it gives CSEVEGIGTEAFF. The chain joins TRBV29-1 to TRBJ1-1; perhaps TRBD1 as D (5 bases). Germline loops: CDR1 SQVTM, CDR2 ANQGSEA. V was cut by 7 bases and J by 5 bases, with 17 bases left in between. The CDR3 length is 13 residues.

V gene TRBV20-1 combines with J gene TRBJ2-3; possible D gene TRBD1, 5 bases. Germline V lookup: CDR1 DFQATT, CDR2 SNEGSKA (reference sequence). There are 13 residues in the CDR3. V was trimmed by 6 bases and J by 0 bases, leaving 10 bases between them. The CDR3, as DNA: TGCAGTGCCGGTGACAGCAGCACAGATACGCAGTATTTT. Its protein product is CSAGDSSTDTQYF.

The genes are TRBV5-4 and TRBJ2-3; 11 bases agree with TRBD2. The length of the CDR3 is 17 residues. Germline V gene lookup returns CDR1 SGHNT and CDR2 YYREEE (reference sequence). V gave up 5 bases and J gave up 1 base; unmatched junction bases: 9. The CDR3 DNA reads as TGTGCCAGCAGTCCCCCCATGACTAGCGGGGGCACAGATACGCAGTATTTT. It is translated as CASSPPMTSGGTDTQYF.

This clonotype was counted only a few times. This chain joins TRBV12-3 or TRBV12-4 and TRBJ2-1, with 10 bases identical to TRBD1. Unmatched junction bases numbered 8, after V lost 5 bases and J lost 7 bases. The length of the CDR3 is 15 residues. The DNA of the CDR3 is TGTGCCAGCAGTCCCGAGTGGACAGGGGGGAATGAGCAGTTCTTC. It yields the protein CASSPEWTGGNEQFF.

Many counts were recorded for this clonotype. One junction end disagrees with the germline gene, perhaps due to a read error. The genes are TRBV6-5 and TRBJ2-7; the D is unclear. The CDR3 totals 13 residues. Germline values: CDR1 MNHEY, CDR2 SVGAGI. Here the CDR3 DNA reads TGTGCCAGCAGTTACTCGGTCCACAGTCAGAAATGGTTC. Its protein is CASSYSVHSQKWF.

This clonotype has ten or more counts. The chain joins TRBV27 to TRBJ1-5; 8 positions match TRBD1. Per germline, CDR1 MNHEY and CDR2 SMNVEV (reference sequence). The CDR3 is 13 residues long. Losses at the gene ends were 3 bases for V and 11 bases for J; bases not matched to a gene: 6. The CDR3 DNA reads as TGTGCCAGCAGTTTTGCCACAGGGGGGGCCCAGCATTTT. Protein: CASSFATGGAQHF.